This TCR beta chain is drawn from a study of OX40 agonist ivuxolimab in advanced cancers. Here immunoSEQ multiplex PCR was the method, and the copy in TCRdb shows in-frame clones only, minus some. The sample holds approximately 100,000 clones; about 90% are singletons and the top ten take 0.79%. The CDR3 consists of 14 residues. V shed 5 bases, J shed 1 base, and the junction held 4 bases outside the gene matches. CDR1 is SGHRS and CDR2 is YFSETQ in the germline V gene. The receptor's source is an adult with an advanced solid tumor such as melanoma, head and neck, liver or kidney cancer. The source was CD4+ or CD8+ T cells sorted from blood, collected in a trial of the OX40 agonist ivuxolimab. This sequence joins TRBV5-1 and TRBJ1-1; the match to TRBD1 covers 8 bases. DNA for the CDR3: TGCGCCAGCAGTGGAGGACAGGGGAACACTGAAGCTTTCTTT. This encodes CASSGGQGNTEAFF.